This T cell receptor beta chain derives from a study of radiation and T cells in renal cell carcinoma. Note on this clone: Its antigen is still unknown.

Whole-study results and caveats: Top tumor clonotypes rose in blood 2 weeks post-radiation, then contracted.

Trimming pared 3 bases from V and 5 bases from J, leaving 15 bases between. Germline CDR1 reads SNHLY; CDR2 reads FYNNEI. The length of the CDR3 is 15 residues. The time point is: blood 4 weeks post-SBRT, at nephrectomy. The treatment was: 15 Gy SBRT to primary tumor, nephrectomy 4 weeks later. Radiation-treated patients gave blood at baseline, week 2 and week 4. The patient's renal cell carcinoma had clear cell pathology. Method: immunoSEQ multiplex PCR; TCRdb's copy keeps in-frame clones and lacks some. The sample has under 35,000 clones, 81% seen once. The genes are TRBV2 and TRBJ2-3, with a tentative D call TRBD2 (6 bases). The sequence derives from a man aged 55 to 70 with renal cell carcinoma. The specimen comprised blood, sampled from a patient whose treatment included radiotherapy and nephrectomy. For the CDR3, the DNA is TGTGCCAGCAGTGACGGTGGGGGGAGCGGAGATACGCAGTATTTT. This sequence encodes CASSDGGGSGDTQYF.